The 3 T cell receptor beta chains listed next were all sequenced from one sample in a study of shared clonotypes between healthy human individuals. This table comes from immunoSEQ multiplex PCR, and its TCRdb copy is limited to in-frame clones, with some not included. Altogether roughly 2.1 million clones are present, about 92% being singletons, with the ten largest covering 1.5% to 2%. Naive CD8 populations comprised CD45RO-negative cells positively selected for CCR7, excluding terminally differentiated effector memory CD45RA+ cells. Sequencing used naive CD8+ T cells from PBMCs. The receptors originated from a man younger than 35 in good health. Some clones in this sample may be carry-over from other donors' samples.

J is TRBJ1-5 and V is TRBV27, with D tentatively TRBD1 (6 bases). Trimming stripped 0 bases from V and 4 bases from J, with 13 bases between. CDR1 is MNHEY, CDR2 SMNVEV, per germline (reference sequence). The CDR3 covers 16 residues. CDR3 coding DNA: TGTGCCAGCAGTTTATCGAAAGGGGACAAAAATCAGCCCCAGCATTTT. Translating it yields CASSLSKGDKNQPQHF.

The rearrangement links TRBV19 to TRBJ1-2; tentatively, D is TRBD1 (5 bases). V lost 8 bases and J 4 bases, leaving 11 bases between the germline ends. In germline, CDR1 is LNHDA, CDR2 SQIVND (reference sequence). The CDR3 is 12 amino acids. CDR3 DNA: TGTGCCAGTGTCGGGGACTTCTATGGCTACACCTTC. Encoded protein: CASVGDFYGYTF.

The V call is TRBV15, the J call TRBJ2-7; tentative D call: TRBD1 (6 bases). This CDR3 is 15 amino acids long. Between the trimmed V and J ends, which lost 3 bases and 0 bases, there was a span of 12 bases. The germline CDR1 and CDR2 sequences are LNHNV and YYDKDF (reference sequence). The CDR3 protein is CATSSGQRSSYEQYF. CDR3 sequence (DNA): TGTGCCACCAGCAGTGGACAGCGGTCCTCCTACGAGCAGTACTTC.